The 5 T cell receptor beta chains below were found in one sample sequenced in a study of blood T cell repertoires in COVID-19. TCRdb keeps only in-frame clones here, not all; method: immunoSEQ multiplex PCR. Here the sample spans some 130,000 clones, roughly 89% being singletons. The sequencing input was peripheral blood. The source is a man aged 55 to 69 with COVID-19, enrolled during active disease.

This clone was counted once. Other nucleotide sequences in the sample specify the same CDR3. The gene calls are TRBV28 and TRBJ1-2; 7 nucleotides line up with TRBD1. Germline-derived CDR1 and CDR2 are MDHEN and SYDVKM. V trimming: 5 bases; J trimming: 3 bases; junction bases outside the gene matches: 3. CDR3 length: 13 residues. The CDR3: CASSGTAYYGYTF. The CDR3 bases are TGTGCCAGCAGTGGGACAGCGTACTATGGCTACACCTTC.

CDR3 nucleotide sequence: TGTGCCAGCAGCCGCGGGACAGGGTATGGCTACACCTTC. Translated, it gives CASSRGTGYGYTF. V gene TRBV5-4 combines with J gene TRBJ1-2, with TRBD1 matching 9 bases. CDR1 is SGHNT and CDR2 is YYREEE in the germline V gene (reference sequence). Trimming removed 4 bases from V and 5 bases from J; junction bases left unmatched: 3. This CDR3 region has 13 residues.

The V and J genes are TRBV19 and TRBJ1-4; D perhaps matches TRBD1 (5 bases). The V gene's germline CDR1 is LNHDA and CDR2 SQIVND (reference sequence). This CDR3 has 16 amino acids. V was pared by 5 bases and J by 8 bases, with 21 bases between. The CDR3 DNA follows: TGTGCCAGTAGTTCCAGGGACTCCTCGAGAGGCGAAAAACTGTTTTTT. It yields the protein CASSSRDSSRGEKLFF.

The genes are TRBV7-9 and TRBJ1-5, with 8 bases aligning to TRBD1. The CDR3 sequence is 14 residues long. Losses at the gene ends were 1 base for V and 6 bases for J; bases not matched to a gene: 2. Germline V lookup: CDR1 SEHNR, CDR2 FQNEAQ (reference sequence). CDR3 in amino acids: CASSLGQGSQPQHF. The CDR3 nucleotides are TGTGCCAGCAGCTTAGGACAGGGGAGTCAGCCCCAGCATTTT.

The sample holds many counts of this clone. The CDR3 DNA is TGCAGTGCTAGTTCCGTGAGGGGCTACACCTTC. Protein: CSASSVRGYTF. The J gene is TRBJ1-2, the V gene TRBV20-1; D remains ambiguous. The length of the CDR3 is 11 residues. Germline V gene lookup returns CDR1 DFQATT and CDR2 SNEGSKA (reference sequence). The V gene lost 3 bases and the J gene lost 8 bases, with 10 bases spanning the gap.